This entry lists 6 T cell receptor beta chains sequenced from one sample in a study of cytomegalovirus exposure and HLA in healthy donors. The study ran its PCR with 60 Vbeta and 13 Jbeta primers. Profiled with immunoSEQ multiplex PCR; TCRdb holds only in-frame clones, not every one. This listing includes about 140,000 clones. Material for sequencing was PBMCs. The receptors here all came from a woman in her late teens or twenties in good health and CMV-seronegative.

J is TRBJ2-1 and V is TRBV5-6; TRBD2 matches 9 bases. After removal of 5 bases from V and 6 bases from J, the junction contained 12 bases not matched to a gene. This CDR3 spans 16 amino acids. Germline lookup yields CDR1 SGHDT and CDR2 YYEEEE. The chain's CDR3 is CASRLLAGPVGNEQFF. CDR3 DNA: TGTGCCAGCAGGTTACTAGCGGGCCCCGTGGGCAATGAGCAGTTCTTC.

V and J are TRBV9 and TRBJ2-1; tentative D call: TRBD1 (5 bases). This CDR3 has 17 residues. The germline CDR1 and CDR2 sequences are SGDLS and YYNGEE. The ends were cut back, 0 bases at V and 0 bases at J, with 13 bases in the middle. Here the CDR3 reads CASSVGMADNSYNEQFF. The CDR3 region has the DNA TGTGCCAGCAGCGTAGGGATGGCGGACAACTCCTACAATGAGCAGTTCTTC.

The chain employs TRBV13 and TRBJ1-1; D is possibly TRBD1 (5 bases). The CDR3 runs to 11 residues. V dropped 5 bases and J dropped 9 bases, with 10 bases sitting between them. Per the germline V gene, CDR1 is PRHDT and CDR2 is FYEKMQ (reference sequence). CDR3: CASSEYRKAFF. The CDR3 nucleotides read TGTGCCAGCAGCGAGTACAGGAAAGCTTTCTTT.

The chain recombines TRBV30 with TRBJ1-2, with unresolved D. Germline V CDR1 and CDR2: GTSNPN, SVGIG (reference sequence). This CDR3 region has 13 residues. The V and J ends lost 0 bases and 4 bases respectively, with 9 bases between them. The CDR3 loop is CAWSVSRGYGYTF. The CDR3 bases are TGTGCCTGGAGTGTTTCCCGGGGCTATGGCTACACCTTC.

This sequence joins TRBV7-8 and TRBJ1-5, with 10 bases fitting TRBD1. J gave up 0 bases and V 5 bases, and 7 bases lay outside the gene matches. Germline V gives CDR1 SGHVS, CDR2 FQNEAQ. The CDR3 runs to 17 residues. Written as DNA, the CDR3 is TGTGCCAGCAGCCCGGGACAGGGGATAGGTAGCAATCAGCCCCAGCATTTT. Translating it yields CASSPGQGIGSNQPQHF. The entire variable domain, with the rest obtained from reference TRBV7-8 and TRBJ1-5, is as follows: GAGVSQSPRYKVAKRGQDVALRCDPISGHVSLFWYQQALGQGPEFLTYFQNEAQLDKSGLPSDRFFAERPEGSVSTLKIQRTQQEDSAVYLCASSPGQGIGSNQPQHFGDGTRLSIL.

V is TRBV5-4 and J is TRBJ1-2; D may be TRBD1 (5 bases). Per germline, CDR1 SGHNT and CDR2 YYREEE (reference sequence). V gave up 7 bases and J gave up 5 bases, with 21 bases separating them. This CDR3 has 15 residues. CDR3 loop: CASSDRYRPGYGYTF. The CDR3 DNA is TGTGCCAGCTCGGATCGTTACAGGCCTGGATATGGCTACACCTTC.